This TCR beta chain was sequenced during a study of shared clonotypes between healthy human individuals. The authors split each subset's genomic DNA evenly across several immunoSEQ plates. Authors' data handling: ImmunoSEQ sequences covered only the junction and lacked quality scores; filtering therefore differed. The protocol was immunoSEQ multiplex PCR, while the TCRdb copy is restricted to in-frame clones and leaves out a portion. The V and J calls and clone size are taken from that table; D and trimming were inferred from the DNA. The sample carries about 530,000 clones, 60% to 80% recorded once. From germline, CDR1 is MDHEN and CDR2 SYDVKM. The CDR3 has 14 residues. The trim removed 7 bases at V and 1 base at J, leaving 5 bases unmatched. Caucasian adults living in Nashville, Tennessee, provided all samples. The unsorted samples took roughly 100 million PBMCs to get genomic DNA.

Sequencing used PBMCs. V and J are TRBV28 and TRBJ2-7; 9 bases agree with TRBD2. This TCR derives from a woman aged 40 to 50 in good health. Some clones in this sample may be carry-over from other donors' samples. In DNA, the CDR3 is TGTGCCAGCACCACGCGGGGGGGATCCTACGAGCAGTACTTC. Amino acid sequence: CASTTRGGSYEQYF.